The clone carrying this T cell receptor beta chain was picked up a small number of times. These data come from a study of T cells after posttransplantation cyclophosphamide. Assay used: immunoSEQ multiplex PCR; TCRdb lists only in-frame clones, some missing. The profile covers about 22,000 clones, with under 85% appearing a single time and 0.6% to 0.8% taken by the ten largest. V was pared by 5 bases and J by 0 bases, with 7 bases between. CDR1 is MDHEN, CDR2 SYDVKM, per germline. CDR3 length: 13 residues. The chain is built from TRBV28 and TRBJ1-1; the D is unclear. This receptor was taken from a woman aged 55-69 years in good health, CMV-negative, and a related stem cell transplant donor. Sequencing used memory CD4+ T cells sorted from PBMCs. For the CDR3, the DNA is TGTGCCAGCAGTCCCTCTATGAACACTGAAGCTTTCTTT. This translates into CASSPSMNTEAFF.